This T cell receptor beta chain originates from a study of T cells in localized non-small cell lung cancer. General study results and limits: Sequencing, confined to only one tumor region, leaves heterogeneity possible.

As concerns this clone: What it recognizes is unknown.

Generated by immunoSEQ multiplex PCR, the TCRdb table keeps only in-frame clones and is missing some. Of tens of thousands of clones in the sample, more than 80% are singletons; the top ten hold about 5%. This CDR3 is 15 amino acids long. V gave up 0 bases and J gave up 8 bases, with 14 bases separating them. Germline loops: CDR1 SGHRS, CDR2 YFSETQ. This TCR came from a male donor at least 60 years old with stage II lung adenocarcinoma. Sample: peripheral blood mononuclear cells, taken before any cancer treatment. This chain links TRBV5-1 with TRBJ1-4; D is undetermined. The chain's CDR3 is CASSLGTAKGEKLFF. The CDR3 DNA sequence: TGCGCCAGCAGCTTGGGGACGGCCAAAGGAGAAAAACTGTTTTTT. The whole variable domain, filled in from reference TRBV5-1 and TRBJ1-4, reads KAGVTQTPRYLIKTRGQQVTLSCSPISGHRSVSWYQQTPGQGLQFLFEYFSETQRNKGNFPGRFSGRQFSNSRSEMNVSTLELGDSALYLCASSLGTAKGEKLFFGSGTQLSVL.